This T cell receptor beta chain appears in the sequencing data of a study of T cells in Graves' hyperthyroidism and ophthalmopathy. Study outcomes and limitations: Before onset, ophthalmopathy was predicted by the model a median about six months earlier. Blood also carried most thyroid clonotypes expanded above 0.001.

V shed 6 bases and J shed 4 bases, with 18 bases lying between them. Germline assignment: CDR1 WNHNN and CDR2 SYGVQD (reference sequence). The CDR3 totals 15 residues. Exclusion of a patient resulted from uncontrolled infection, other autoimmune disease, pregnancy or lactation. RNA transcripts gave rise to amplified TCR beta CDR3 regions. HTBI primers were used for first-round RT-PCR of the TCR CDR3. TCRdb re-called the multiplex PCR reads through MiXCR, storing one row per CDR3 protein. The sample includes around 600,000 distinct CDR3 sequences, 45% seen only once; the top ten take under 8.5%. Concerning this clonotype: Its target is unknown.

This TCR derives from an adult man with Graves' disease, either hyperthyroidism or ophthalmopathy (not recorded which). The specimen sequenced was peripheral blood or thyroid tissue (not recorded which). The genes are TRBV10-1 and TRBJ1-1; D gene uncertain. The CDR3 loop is CASSPGSGWGTEAFF. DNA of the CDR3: TGCGCCAGCAGCCCGGGGTCGGGATGGGGCACTGAAGCTTTCTTT.